This T cell receptor beta chain was sequenced in a study of cytomegalovirus exposure and HLA in healthy donors. Whole-study results and caveats: There were 164 TCR beta chains listed as cytomegalovirus-associated. Presence/absence analyses took donor sequencing depth as roughly uniform. What was likely a sequencing artifact was a cluster of highly shared sequence variants. In a later analysis, donors in an Asian-associated ancestry cluster reportedly had fewer N-insertions in productive TCRs than the cohort mean.

CDR1 and CDR2 (germline): SQVTM, ANQGSEA. The CDR3 runs 14 residues. Trimming at V came to 3 bases and at J to 2 bases, leaving 5 bases not matched to a gene. This clone was seen more than once but under ten times. The antigen is not known. The PCR employed 60 Vbeta primers together with 13 Jbeta primers. TCRdb keeps only in-frame clones here, not all; method: immunoSEQ multiplex PCR. Here the sample spans around 200,000 clones, over 60% being singletons. Sample: PBMCs. This TCR came from a male donor in good health and CMV-seronegative. The V gene is TRBV29-1, the J gene TRBJ2-7, with 9 bases aligning to TRBD1. The CDR3 reads CSVDGDRAPYEQYF. The DNA for the CDR3 is TGCAGCGTTGATGGGGACAGGGCCCCCTACGAGCAGTACTTC.